This is a list of T cell receptor beta chains from one sample in a study of control samples from healthy donors and cancer patients. Measured with immunoSEQ multiplex PCR; TCRdb has only the in-frame clones, and not every one. The sample has about 160,000 clones, around 94% seen once. The sequenced sample consisted of PBMCs. These receptor sequences come from a man between 60 and 75 years old with colorectal cancer. CDR3s include the opening cysteine and the closing phenylalanine or tryptophan. The D gene is left open where the match is weak. Clone size appears in some rows only: once, few, many, or a class for an expanded clone.

d_gene: .
v_gene: TRBV27
abundance: .
j_gene: TRBJ2-6
CDR3nt: TGTGCCAGCAGTGTCGGGTCGGGCGGGGCCAACGTCCTGACTTTC
CDR3aa: CASSVGSGGANVLTF

d_gene: .
v_gene: TRBV2
abundance: .
j_gene: TRBJ2-2
CDR3nt: TGTGCCAGCAAGGGAAGGGGGAGCACCGGGGAGCTGTTTTTT
CDR3aa: CASKGRGSTGELFF

d_gene: TRBD1
v_gene: TRBV24-1
abundance: .
j_gene: TRBJ2-3
CDR3nt: TGTGCCACCAGTGACCCGGGACAGGGTTCAGATACGCAGTATTTT
CDR3aa: CATSDPGQGSDTQYF

d_gene: TRBD1
v_gene: TRBV7-2
abundance: .
j_gene: TRBJ1-5
CDR3nt: TGTGCCAGCAGTCCCGGGACAGGGGATCAGCCCCAGCATTTT
CDR3aa: CASSPGTGDQPQHF

d_gene: .
v_gene: TRBV29-1
abundance: .
j_gene: TRBJ2-2
CDR3nt: TGCAGCGTTGCAGGTAGCCCGGGGGAGCTGTTTTTT
CDR3aa: CSVAGSPGELFF

d_gene: .
v_gene: TRBV9
abundance: once
j_gene: TRBJ2-2
CDR3nt: TGTGCCAGCAGCGTCGTGATCGGGGAGCTGTTTTTT
CDR3aa: CASSVVIGELFF

d_gene: TRBD1
v_gene: TRBV5-4
abundance: .
j_gene: TRBJ1-6
CDR3nt: TGTGCCAGCAGCTGGGGACAGGGGAATTCACCCCTCCACTTT
CDR3aa: CASSWGQGNSPLHF

d_gene: .
v_gene: TRBV27
abundance: .
j_gene: TRBJ2-5
CDR3nt: TGTGCCAGCAGTGTCAAAGAGACCCAGTACTTC
CDR3aa: CASSVKETQYF

d_gene: .
v_gene: TRBV20-1
abundance: .
j_gene: TRBJ1-2
CDR3nt: TGCAGTGCCAGCTCTCGGAATGGCTACACCTTC
CDR3aa: CSASSRNGYTF

d_gene: .
v_gene: TRBV10-2
abundance: few
j_gene: TRBJ1-1
CDR3nt: TGCGCCAGCAGTGAGGCGACAGGAAACACTGAAGCTTTCTTT
CDR3aa: CASSEATGNTEAFF

d_gene: .
v_gene: TRBV4-2
abundance: .
j_gene: TRBJ2-3
CDR3nt: TGTGCCAGCAGCCAAGGGGATAGGGGGACTAGCACAGATACGCAGTATTTT
CDR3aa: CASSQGDRGTSTDTQYF

d_gene: TRBD1
v_gene: TRBV11-3
abundance: .
j_gene: TRBJ2-2
CDR3nt: TGTGCCAGCAGCGAAGGGACAGGGAGGACCGGGGAGCTGTTTTTT
CDR3aa: CASSEGTGRTGELFF

d_gene: .
v_gene: TRBV6-1
abundance: once
j_gene: TRBJ1-2
CDR3nt: TGTGCCAGCAGTGAGCCGGACTATGGCTACACCTTC
CDR3aa: CASSEPDYGYTF

d_gene: .
v_gene: TRBV27
abundance: .
j_gene: TRBJ1-2
CDR3nt: TGTGCCAGCAGTTTAAGCACAGACTATGGCTACACCTTC
CDR3aa: CASSLSTDYGYTF

d_gene: .
v_gene: TRBV6-2/TRBV6-3
abundance: .
j_gene: TRBJ2-1
CDR3nt: TGTGCCAGCAGTTACCGTATCGGGGGAAGGAATGAGCAGTTCTTC
CDR3aa: CASSYRIGGRNEQFF

d_gene: TRBD1
v_gene: TRBV24-1
abundance: .
j_gene: TRBJ2-2
CDR3nt: TGTGCCACCAGTGAAACGACCGGGACAGGGGTAAACACCGGGGAGCTGTTTTTT
CDR3aa: CATSETTGTGVNTGELFF

d_gene: .
v_gene: TRBV13
abundance: .
j_gene: TRBJ1-1
CDR3nt: TGTGCCAGCAGCTTGACGCACCTGTTGACGGGAGCTGAAGCTTTCTTT
CDR3aa: CASSLTHLLTGAEAFF

d_gene: TRBD1
v_gene: TRBV4-3
abundance: .
j_gene: TRBJ1-2
CDR3nt: TGCGCCAGCAGCCAAGAGGACAGGGGGAGGTATGGCTACACCTTC
CDR3aa: CASSQEDRGRYGYTF

d_gene: .
v_gene: TRBV18
abundance: .
j_gene: TRBJ1-1
CDR3nt: TGTGCCAGCTCGTCCCCAGCCAACACTGAAGCTTTCTTT
CDR3aa: CASSSPANTEAFF

d_gene: .
v_gene: TRBV11-2
abundance: .
j_gene: TRBJ1-1
CDR3nt: TGTGCCAGCAGCCCCCTAACTCGCACTGAAGCTTTCTTT
CDR3aa: CASSPLTRTEAFF

d_gene: .
v_gene: TRBV29-1
abundance: .
j_gene: TRBJ2-2
CDR3nt: TGCAGCGCCCGTCGGACCGGATTGAACACCGGGGAGCTGTTTTTT
CDR3aa: CSARRTGLNTGELFF

d_gene: .
v_gene: TRBV10-3
abundance: .
j_gene: TRBJ2-3
CDR3nt: TGTGCCATCAGTAAGGACGAAGGAGGAGATACGCAGTATTTT
CDR3aa: CAISKDEGGDTQYF

d_gene: .
v_gene: TRBV27
abundance: .
j_gene: TRBJ2-2
CDR3nt: TGTGCCAGCAACCCCAGGGGGAACACCGGGGAGCTGTTTTTT
CDR3aa: CASNPRGNTGELFF

d_gene: TRBD2
v_gene: TRBV7-9
abundance: .
j_gene: TRBJ2-5
CDR3nt: TGTGCCAGCATCCCCCAGGGAGGGATTCAAGAGACCCAGTACTTC
CDR3aa: CASIPQGGIQETQYF

d_gene: .
v_gene: TRBV19
abundance: .
j_gene: TRBJ2-5
CDR3nt: TGTGCCAGTAGTAGCCTCGGGGGTGGGCAAGAGACCCAGTACTTC
CDR3aa: CASSSLGGGQETQYF

d_gene: .
v_gene: TRBV6-5
abundance: .
j_gene: TRBJ2-7
CDR3nt: TGTGCCAGCAGGTCCCTTGCAGGGGCCGAGCAGTACTTC
CDR3aa: CASRSLAGAEQYF

d_gene: .
v_gene: TRBV11-2
abundance: .
j_gene: TRBJ2-3
CDR3nt: TGTGCCAGCAGCTACAACGCCGGCAGCACAGATACGCAGTATTTT
CDR3aa: CASSYNAGSTDTQYF

d_gene: .
v_gene: TRBV29-1
abundance: .
j_gene: TRBJ2-5
CDR3nt: TGCAGCCATACGACAGCCCTTATAGGGGCCCAGTACTTC
CDR3aa: CSHTTALIGAQYF

d_gene: .
v_gene: TRBV7-6
abundance: once
j_gene: TRBJ1-3
CDR3nt: TGTGCCAGCAGCCCCCGCGGGGGTAGCTCTGGAAACACCATATATTTT
CDR3aa: CASSPRGGSSGNTIYF

d_gene: .
v_gene: TRBV18
abundance: .
j_gene: TRBJ1-5
CDR3nt: TGTGCCAGCTCACGGGGGTCAGCGCAGCCCCAGCATTTT
CDR3aa: CASSRGSAQPQHF

d_gene: .
v_gene: TRBV5-5
abundance: once
j_gene: TRBJ2-3
CDR3nt: TGTGCCAGCAGCGAGCTTACAGGAGTTCGCACAGATACGCAGTATTTT
CDR3aa: CASSELTGVRTDTQYF

d_gene: TRBD1
v_gene: TRBV11-2
abundance: .
j_gene: TRBJ2-2
CDR3nt: TGTGCCAGCAGCCCCCCCGGACAGGGCATCAACACCGGGGAGCTGTTTTTT
CDR3aa: CASSPPGQGINTGELFF

d_gene: .
v_gene: TRBV25-1
abundance: .
j_gene: TRBJ2-3
CDR3nt: TGTGCCAATTCGGACCCCCTATCAACAGATACGCAGTATTTT
CDR3aa: CANSDPLSTDTQYF